The sequence of this T cell receptor beta chain was determined in a study of T cell changes during pregnancy in multiple sclerosis. This clone has a single count. TCRdb's table, derived via immunoSEQ multiplex PCR, lists solely in-frame clones and lacks some. The sample contains 50,000 to 65,000 clones, about nine tenths of which appear only once. The material was CD4+ T cells from peripheral blood mononuclear cells, obtained in the third trimester of pregnancy. The TCR was taken from a female donor with multiple sclerosis, enrolled in a pregnancy study.

The CDR3 bases are TGTGCCAGCAGCCCGGGACAGGGGGAAAGTGAAAAACTGTTTTTT. Amino acid sequence: CASSPGQGESEKLFF. The J gene is TRBJ1-4, the V gene TRBV7-9; 11 bases agree with TRBD1. Losses at the gene ends were 5 bases for V and 7 bases for J; bases not matched to a gene: 6. Per the germline V gene, CDR1 is SEHNR and CDR2 is FQNEAQ (reference sequence). CDR3 size: 15 residues.